A single T cell receptor beta chain is shown here with its context. What it binds is unknown. The sample comes from a study of cytomegalovirus exposure and HLA in healthy donors. Study-wide results and caveats: The listing of fewer than 200 TCR beta chains classed them as cytomegalovirus-associated. It was confirmed in vitro that three of the CMV-associated chains were specific for CMV antigens.

From germline, CDR1 is SNHLY and CDR2 FYNNEI. The ends were cut back, 7 bases at V and 4 bases at J, with 13 bases in the middle. This CDR3 contains 13 residues. Produced via immunoSEQ multiplex PCR; TCRdb's table is partial and in-frame only. The data show 200,000 to 300,000 clones, approximately 87% seen once. The sequenced sample consisted of PBMCs. The rearrangement uses TRBV2 and TRBJ1-1, with a weak D call TRBD1 (5 bases). The origin of this receptor is a man between 18 and 29 years old in good health and CMV-seronegative. CDR3 region: CASKPDRSTEAFF. CDR3 sequence (DNA): TGTGCCAGCAAACCCGACAGATCCACTGAAGCTTTCTTT.